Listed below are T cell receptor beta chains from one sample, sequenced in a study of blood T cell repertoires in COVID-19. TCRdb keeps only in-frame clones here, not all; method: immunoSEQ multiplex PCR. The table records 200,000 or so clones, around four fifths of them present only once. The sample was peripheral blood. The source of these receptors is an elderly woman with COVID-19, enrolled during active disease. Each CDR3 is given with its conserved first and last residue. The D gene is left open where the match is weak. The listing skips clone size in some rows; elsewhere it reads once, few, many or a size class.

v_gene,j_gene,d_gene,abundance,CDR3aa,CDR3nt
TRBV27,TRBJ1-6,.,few,CASRPTNYNSPLHF,TGTGCCAGCAGGCCTACTAACTATAATTCACCCCTCCACTTT
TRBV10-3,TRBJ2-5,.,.,CAISGGVQETQYF,TGTGCCATCAGTGGGGGAGTCCAAGAGACCCAGTACTTC
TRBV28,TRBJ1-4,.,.,CASSTHPVEKLFF,TGTGCCAGCAGTACCCACCCGGTAGAAAAACTGTTTTTT
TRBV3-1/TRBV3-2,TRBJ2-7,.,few,CASSQGSWEQYF,TGTGCCAGCAGCCAAGGAAGCTGGGAGCAGTACTTC
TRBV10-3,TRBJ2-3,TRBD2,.,CAISETSGATDTQYF,TGTGCCATCAGTGAGACTAGCGGGGCTACAGATACGCAGTATTTT
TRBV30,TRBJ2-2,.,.,CAYARGYGELFF,TGTGCCTATGCAAGGGGTTACGGGGAGCTGTTTTTT
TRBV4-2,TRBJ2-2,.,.,CASSQDGSNTGELFF,TGTGCCAGCAGCCAAGATGGCTCTAACACCGGGGAGCTGTTTTTT
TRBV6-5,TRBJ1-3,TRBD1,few,CASRRTGDSGNTIYF,TGTGCCAGCAGGAGGACAGGGGATTCTGGAAACACCATATATTTT
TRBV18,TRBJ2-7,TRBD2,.,CASSPSSGPYEQYF,TGTGCCAGCTCACCGTCTAGCGGACCCTACGAGCAGTACTTC
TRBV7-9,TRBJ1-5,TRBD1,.,CASSLAQGQGGNQPQHF,TGTGCCAGCAGCTTAGCCCAGGGACAGGGTGGCAATCAGCCCCAGCATTTT
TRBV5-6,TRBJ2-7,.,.,CASRSGLERYEQYF,TGTGCCAGCCGCTCGGGGTTAGAAAGATACGAGCAGTACTTC
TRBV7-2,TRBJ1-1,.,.,CASREDRFTEAFF,TGTGCCAGCAGGGAAGACAGATTCACTGAAGCTTTCTTT
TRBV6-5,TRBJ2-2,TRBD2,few,CASSYGSGGYTGELFF,TGTGCCAGCAGTTATGGTAGCGGGGGATACACCGGGGAGCTGTTTTTT
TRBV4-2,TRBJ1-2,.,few,CASSQAGKAQYGYTF,TGTGCCAGCAGCCAAGCTGGCAAAGCACAGTATGGCTACACCTTC
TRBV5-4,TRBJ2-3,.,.,CASSFPADTQYF,TGTGCCAGCAGCTTTCCCGCAGATACGCAGTATTTT
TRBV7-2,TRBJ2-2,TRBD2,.,CASSFTSANTGELFF,TGTGCCAGCAGCTTTACTAGCGCAAACACCGGGGAGCTGTTTTTT
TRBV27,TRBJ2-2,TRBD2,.,CASSFRGLVNTGELFF,TGTGCCAGCAGTTTCCGGGGACTAGTTAACACCGGGGAGCTGTTTTTT
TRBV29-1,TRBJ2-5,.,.,CSVGGDSRETQYF,TGCAGCGTTGGGGGGGATTCGCGCGAGACCCAGTACTTC
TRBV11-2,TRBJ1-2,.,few,CASSLQMSNYGYTF,TGTGCCAGCAGTTTGCAGATGTCTAACTATGGCTACACCTTC
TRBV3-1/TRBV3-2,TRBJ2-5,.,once,CASSHTSTETQYF,TGTGCCAGCAGCCATACTAGCACAGAGACCCAGTACTTC
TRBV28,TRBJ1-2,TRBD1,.,CASSLLGQLNYGYTF,TGTGCCAGCAGTTTATTGGGACAGCTTAACTATGGCTACACCTTC
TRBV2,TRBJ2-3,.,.,CASCGLGGGGDTQYF,TGTGCCAGCTGTGGGCTCGGCGGGGGCGGGGATACGCAGTATTTT
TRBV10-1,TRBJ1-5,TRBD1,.,CASSVGQGGQPQHF,TGCGCCAGCAGTGTCGGACAGGGTGGTCAGCCCCAGCATTTT
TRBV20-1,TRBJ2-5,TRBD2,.,CSASVSLGGVQETQYF,TGCAGTGCTAGTGTATCTTTGGGGGGGGTCCAAGAGACCCAGTACTTC
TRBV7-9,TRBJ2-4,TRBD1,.,CASTVRQGKGACAPKNIQYF,TGTGCCAGCACCGTTCGACAGGGGAAAGGGGCATGCGCGCCCAAAAACATTCAGTACTTC
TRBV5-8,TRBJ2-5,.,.,CASTILLVQETQYF,TGTGCCAGCACCATACTCCTAGTGCAAGAGACCCAGTACTTC
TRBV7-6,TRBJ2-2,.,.,CASSLEGSSGGELFF,TGTGCCAGCAGCTTAGAGGGTAGTAGCGGCGGGGAGCTGTTTTTT